The 8 T cell receptor beta chains given below trace back to one sample, sequenced in a study of immune heterogeneity within non-small cell lung tumors. Bulk tumor gDNA, roughly 600 ng per sample, served as the TCR template. Surgical sampling yielded several biopsies per primary tumor (spaced far apart). Surgery that was curative in intent was performed on patients with untreated, newly diagnosed non-small cell lung cancer. It was with 32 V and 13 J primers that multiplex PCR amplified TCR beta CDR3. TCRdb redid the calling of the multiplex PCR reads with MiXCR, one entry per CDR3 protein. Among about 11,000 distinct CDR3 sequences listed, just under 30% were seen once. Sequencing was performed on lung tumor tissue. The source of these receptors is a woman in her forties or fifties with non-small cell lung cancer.

This clonotype was seen a few times. The rearrangement links TRBV5-1 to TRBJ2-1, with D maybe TRBD1 (6 bases). Germline loops: CDR1 SGHRS, CDR2 YFSETQ. The CDR3 consists of 16 residues. V dropped 3 bases and J dropped 0 bases, with 13 bases sitting between them. The CDR3 is CASSSQGRSSYNEQFF. The CDR3 DNA is TGCGCCAGCAGCTCACAGGGAAGAAGCTCCTACAATGAGCAGTTCTTC.

The rearrangement uses TRBV10-3 and TRBJ2-1; 7 positions agree with TRBD2. The CDR3 consists of 13 residues. Losses at the gene ends were 6 bases for V and 5 bases for J; bases not matched to a gene: 4. CDR1 is ENHRY and CDR2 is SYGVKD in the germline V gene. CDR3 sequence reads: CAIRTGGDNEQFF. The DNA for the CDR3 is TGTGCCATCAGGACTGGGGGGGACAATGAGCAGTTCTTC.

CDR3 region: CSGGTSGTYNEQFF. The CDR3 nucleotides are TGCAGCGGAGGGACTAGCGGTACTTACAATGAGCAGTTCTTC. The chain is built from TRBV29-1 and TRBJ2-1, with TRBD2 matching over 11 bases. V was pared by 7 bases and J by 4 bases, with 6 bases of the junction left unmatched. The germline gives CDR1 SQVTM, CDR2 ANQGSEA. This CDR3 spans 14 amino acids.

As to this clonotype: A clone one base away is much larger, so this may be a read error. V and J are TRBV7-8 and TRBJ2-7; 10 bases align to TRBD1. The CDR3 extends over 15 amino acids. CDR1 SGHVS and CDR2 FQNEAQ come from the germline V gene. With 4 bases clipped from V and 5 bases from J, the junction kept 8 bases outside the gene matches. The CDR3 loop is CASSCRTGGNNEQYF. In DNA form, the CDR3 reads TGTGCCAGCAGCTGTCGGACAGGGGGAAACAACGAGCAGTACTTC.

On this clonotype: Being one base from a much bigger clone, this may be a read error. The chain recombines TRBV6-1 with TRBJ1-4; D gene ambiguous. CDR3 length: 15 amino acids. V was shortened by 7 bases and J by 4 bases, with 16 bases between the two germline ends. Germline V gene data show CDR1 as MNHNS and CDR2 as SASEGT. Here the CDR3 reads CASNNTGRLNEKLFF. DNA of the CDR3: TGTGCCAGCAATAATACGGGAAGACTTAATGAAAAACTGTTTTTT.

This clonotype occurred many times. The rearrangement links TRBV15 to TRBJ2-1, with 9 bases matching TRBD1. Looked up from germline, CDR1 is LNHNV and CDR2 is YYDKDF (reference sequence). The CDR3 totals 16 residues. The junction had 10 bases not matched to a gene; V was cut back by 2 bases and J by 8 bases. CDR3 in DNA: TGTGCCACCAGCAGAAAAAACAGGGGGCGTTCCCATGAGCAGTTCTTC. Its translation is CATSRKNRGRSHEQFF.

This clonotype has at least ten counts. The chain joins TRBV12-3 or TRBV12-4 to TRBJ1-6, with 7 bases identical to TRBD1. Unmatched junction bases numbered 9, after V lost 4 bases and J lost 9 bases. There are 15 residues in the CDR3. CDR3 nucleotides: TGTGCCAGCAGTTCAACAGGGGTAAGAGGTTCACCCCTCCACTTT. Protein: CASSSTGVRGSPLHF.

Only a few counts were recorded for this clonotype. This sequence joins TRBV24-1 and TRBJ2-2; possibly TRBD1 for D (7 bases). Trimming left V 4 bases short and J 8 bases short, with 10 bases between. Germline CDR1 and CDR2: KGHDR and SFDVKD. CDR3 size: 13 residues. CDR3 residues: CATSETGRGELFF. The CDR3 region has the DNA TGTGCCACCAGTGAGACAGGGAGGGGGGAGCTGTTTTTT.